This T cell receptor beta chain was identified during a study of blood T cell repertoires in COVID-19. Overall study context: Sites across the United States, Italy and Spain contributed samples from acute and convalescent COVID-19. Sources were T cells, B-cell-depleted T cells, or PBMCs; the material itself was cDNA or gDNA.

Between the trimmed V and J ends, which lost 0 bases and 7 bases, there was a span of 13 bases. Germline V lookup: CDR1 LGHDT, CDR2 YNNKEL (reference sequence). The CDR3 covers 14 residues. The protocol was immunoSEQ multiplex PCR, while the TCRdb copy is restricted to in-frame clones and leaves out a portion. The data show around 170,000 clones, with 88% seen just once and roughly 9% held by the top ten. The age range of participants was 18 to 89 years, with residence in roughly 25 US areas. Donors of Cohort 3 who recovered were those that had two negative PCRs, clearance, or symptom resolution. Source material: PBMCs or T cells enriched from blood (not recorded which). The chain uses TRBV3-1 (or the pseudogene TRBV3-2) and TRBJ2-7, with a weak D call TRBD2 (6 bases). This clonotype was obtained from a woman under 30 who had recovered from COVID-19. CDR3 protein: CASSQDNTAGEQYF. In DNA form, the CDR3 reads TGTGCCAGCAGCCAAGATAACACCGCGGGGGAGCAGTACTTC.